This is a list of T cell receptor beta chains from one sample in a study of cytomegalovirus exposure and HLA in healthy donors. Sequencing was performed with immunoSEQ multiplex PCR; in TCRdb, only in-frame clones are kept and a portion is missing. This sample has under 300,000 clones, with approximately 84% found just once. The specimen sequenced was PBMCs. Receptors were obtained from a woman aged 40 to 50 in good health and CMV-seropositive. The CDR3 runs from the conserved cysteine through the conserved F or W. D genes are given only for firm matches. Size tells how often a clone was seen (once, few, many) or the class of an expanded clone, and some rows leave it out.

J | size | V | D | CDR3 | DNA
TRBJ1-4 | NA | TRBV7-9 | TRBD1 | CASSPDRGPEKLFF | TGTGCCAGCAGCCCGGACAGGGGGCCCGAAAAACTGTTTTTT
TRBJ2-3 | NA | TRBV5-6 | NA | CASSSGRRTDTQYF | TGTGCCAGCAGCTCGGGAAGACGGACAGATACGCAGTATTTT
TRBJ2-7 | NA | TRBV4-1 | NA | CASSQEVSPLYEQYF | TGCGCCAGCAGCCAAGAAGTAAGCCCCCTTTACGAGCAGTACTTC
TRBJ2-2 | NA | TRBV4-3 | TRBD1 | CASSPRDRGNTGELFF | TGCGCCAGCAGCCCTCGGGACAGAGGGAACACCGGGGAGCTGTTTTTT
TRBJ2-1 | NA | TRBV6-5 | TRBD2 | CASSSKGLAGNNEQFF | TGTGCCAGCAGTTCCAAGGGACTAGCGGGAAACAATGAGCAGTTCTTC
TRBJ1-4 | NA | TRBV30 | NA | CAFMMDGRTTNEKLFF | TGTGCCTTCATGATGGATGGGCGAACAACTAATGAAAAACTGTTTTTT
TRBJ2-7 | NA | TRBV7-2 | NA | CASGQEGSLYEQYF | TGTGCCAGCGGTCAGGAGGGGTCCCTTTACGAGCAGTACTTC
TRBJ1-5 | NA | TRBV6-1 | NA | CASSDLGGAGNQPQHF | TGTGCCAGCAGTGATTTAGGGGGGGCCGGCAATCAGCCCCAGCATTTT
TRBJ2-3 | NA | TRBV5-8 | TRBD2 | CASSSGVAGGRTDTQYF | TGTGCCAGCAGCTCCGGGGTAGCGGGAGGACGCACAGATACGCAGTATTTT
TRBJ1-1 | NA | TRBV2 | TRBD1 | CASPGQGNTEAFF | TGTGCCAGCCCGGGACAGGGGAACACTGAAGCTTTCTTT
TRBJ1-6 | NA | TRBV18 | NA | CASSPPPSGGRSPLHF | TGTGCCAGCTCACCACCGCCGTCCGGGGGAAGGTCACCCCTCCACTTT
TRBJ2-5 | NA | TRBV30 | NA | CAWSVLGETQYF | TGTGCCTGGAGTGTACTTGGAGAGACCCAGTACTTC
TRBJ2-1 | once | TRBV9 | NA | CASSVGGGKSSYNEQFF | TGTGCCAGCAGCGTAGGCGGAGGGAAGTCCTCCTACAATGAGCAGTTCTTC
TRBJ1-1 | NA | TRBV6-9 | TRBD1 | CASSYPGTGQKVREAFF | TGTGCCAGCAGTTATCCGGGGACAGGGCAGAAGGTCCGTGAAGCTTTCTTT
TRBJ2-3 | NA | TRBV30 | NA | CAWSEGSTDTQYF | TGTGCCTGGAGCGAGGGTAGCACAGATACGCAGTATTTT
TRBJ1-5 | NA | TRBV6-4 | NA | CASIGAGLWSNQPQHF | TGTGCCAGCATAGGGGCAGGTCTGTGGAGCAATCAGCCCCAGCATTTT
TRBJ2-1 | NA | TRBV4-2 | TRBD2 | CASSPFGSGSVYNEQFF | TGTGCCAGCAGCCCCTTTGGGAGCGGGAGCGTCTACAATGAGCAGTTCTTC
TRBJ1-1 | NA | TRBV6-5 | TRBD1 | CASSNLQGFSEAFF | TGTGCCAGCAGTAATCTACAGGGGTTCTCGGAAGCTTTCTTT
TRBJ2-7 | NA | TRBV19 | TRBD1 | CASSVGTESSYEQYF | TGTGCCAGTAGTGTTGGGACAGAGAGCTCCTACGAGCAGTACTTC
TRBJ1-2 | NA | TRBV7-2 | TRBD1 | CASSSRQGPSSYGYTF | TGTGCCAGCAGCTCCAGACAGGGGCCTTCATCTTATGGCTACACCTTC
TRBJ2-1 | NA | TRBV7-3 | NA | CASSSPGVNEQFF | TGTGCCAGCAGCTCCCCCGGAGTTAATGAGCAGTTCTTC
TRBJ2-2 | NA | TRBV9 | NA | CASTTRGASGNTGELFF | TGTGCCAGCACTACCCGGGGGGCTAGCGGGAACACCGGGGAGCTGTTTTTT